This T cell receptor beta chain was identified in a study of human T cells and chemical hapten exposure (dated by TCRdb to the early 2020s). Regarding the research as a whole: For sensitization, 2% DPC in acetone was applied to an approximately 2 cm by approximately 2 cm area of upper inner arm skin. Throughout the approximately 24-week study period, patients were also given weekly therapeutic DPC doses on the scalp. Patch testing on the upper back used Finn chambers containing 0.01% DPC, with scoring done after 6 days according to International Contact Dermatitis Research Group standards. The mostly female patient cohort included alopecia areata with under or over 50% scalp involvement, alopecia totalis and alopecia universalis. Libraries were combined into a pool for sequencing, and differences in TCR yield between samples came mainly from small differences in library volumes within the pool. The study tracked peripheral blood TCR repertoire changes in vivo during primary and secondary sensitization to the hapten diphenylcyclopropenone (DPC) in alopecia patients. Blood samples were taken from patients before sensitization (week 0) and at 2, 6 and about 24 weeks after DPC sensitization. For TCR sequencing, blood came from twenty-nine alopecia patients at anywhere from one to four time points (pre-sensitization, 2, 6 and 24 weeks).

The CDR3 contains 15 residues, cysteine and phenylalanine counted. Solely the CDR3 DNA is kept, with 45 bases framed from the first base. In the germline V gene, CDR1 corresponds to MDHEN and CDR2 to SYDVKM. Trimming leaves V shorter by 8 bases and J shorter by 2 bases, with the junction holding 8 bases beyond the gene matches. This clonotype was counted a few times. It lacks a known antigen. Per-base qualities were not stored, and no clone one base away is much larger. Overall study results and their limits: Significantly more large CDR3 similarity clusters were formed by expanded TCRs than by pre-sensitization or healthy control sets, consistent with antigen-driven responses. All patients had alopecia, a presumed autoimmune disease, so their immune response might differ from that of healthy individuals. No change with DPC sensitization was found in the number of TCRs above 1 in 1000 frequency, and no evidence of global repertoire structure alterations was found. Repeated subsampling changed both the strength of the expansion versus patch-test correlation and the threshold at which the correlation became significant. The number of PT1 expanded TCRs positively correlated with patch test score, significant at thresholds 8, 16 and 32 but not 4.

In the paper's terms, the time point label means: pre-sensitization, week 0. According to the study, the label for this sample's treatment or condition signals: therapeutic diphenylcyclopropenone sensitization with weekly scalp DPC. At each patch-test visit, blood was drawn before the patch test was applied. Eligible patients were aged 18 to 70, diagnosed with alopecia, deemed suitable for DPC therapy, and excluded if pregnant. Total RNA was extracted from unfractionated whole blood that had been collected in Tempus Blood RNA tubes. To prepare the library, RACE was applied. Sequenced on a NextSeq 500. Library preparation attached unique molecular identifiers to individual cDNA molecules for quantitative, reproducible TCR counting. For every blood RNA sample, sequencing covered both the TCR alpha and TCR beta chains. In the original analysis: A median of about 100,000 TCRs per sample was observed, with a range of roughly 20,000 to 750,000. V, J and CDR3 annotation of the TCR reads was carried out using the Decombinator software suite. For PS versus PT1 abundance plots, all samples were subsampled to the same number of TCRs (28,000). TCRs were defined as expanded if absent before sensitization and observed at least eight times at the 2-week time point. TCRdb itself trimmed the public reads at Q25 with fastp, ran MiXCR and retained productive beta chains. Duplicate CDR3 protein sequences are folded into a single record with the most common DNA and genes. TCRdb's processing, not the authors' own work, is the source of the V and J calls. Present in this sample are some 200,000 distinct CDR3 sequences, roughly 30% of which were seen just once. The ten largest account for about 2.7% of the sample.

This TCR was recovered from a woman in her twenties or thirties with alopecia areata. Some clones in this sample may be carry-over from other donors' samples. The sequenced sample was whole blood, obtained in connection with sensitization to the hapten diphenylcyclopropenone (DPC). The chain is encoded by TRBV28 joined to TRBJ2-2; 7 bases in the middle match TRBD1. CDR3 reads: CASWPGTANTGELFF. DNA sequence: TGTGCCAGCTGGCCGGGGACAGCAAACACCGGGGAGCTGTTTTTT.